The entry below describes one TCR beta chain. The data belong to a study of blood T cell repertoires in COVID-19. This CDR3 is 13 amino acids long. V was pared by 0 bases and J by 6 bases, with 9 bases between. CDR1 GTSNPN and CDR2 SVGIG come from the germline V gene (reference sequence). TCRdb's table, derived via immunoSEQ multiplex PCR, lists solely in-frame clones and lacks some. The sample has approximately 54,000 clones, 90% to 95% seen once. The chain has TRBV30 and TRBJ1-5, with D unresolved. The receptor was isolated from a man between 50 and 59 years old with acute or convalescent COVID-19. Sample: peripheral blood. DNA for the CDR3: TGTGCCTGGAGTGTAGAGGTGGGTCAGCCCCAGCATTTT. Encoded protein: CAWSVEVGQPQHF.